This entry features one TCR beta chain sequence. These data belong to a study of cytomegalovirus exposure and HLA in healthy donors. Trimming removed 5 bases at V and 1 base at J, with 9 bases between. From germline, CDR1 is SGHNT and CDR2 YYREEE (reference sequence). The CDR3 consists of 13 residues. This PCR relied on a set of 60 Vbeta primers and 13 Jbeta primers. Measured with immunoSEQ multiplex PCR; TCRdb has only the in-frame clones, and not every one. The sample data list 110,000 to 150,000 clones. The rearrangement joins TRBV5-4 to TRBJ1-1; D not resolved. This TCR was sampled from a male donor in good health and CMV-seronegative. The specimen sequenced was PBMCs. The DNA of the CDR3 is TGTGCCAGCAGATTTCGGTCGAACACTGAAGCTTTCTTT. Its translation is CASRFRSNTEAFF.